The entry that follows covers one T cell receptor (beta chain) sequence. As yet, its antigen is unknown. The data belong to a study of glioma-infiltrating T cells after dendritic cell vaccination. Study as a whole: Glioblastoma patients came from Phase I and II dendritic cell vaccination trials.

Unmatched junction bases numbered 3, after V lost 0 bases and J lost 8 bases. There are 14 residues in the CDR3. Germline V lookup: CDR1 SGHAT, CDR2 FQNNGV. The protocol was immunoSEQ multiplex PCR, while the TCRdb copy is restricted to in-frame clones and leaves out a portion. The data hold under 130,000 clones, with roughly four fifths observed a single time. General observations from the study: The cohort had few patients with full blood and tumor sets.

The sample in question was blood, obtained before dendritic cell vaccination. The V call is TRBV11-2, the J call TRBJ1-5, with TRBD1 matching over 8 bases. This clonotype originated in a human donor with glioblastoma. CDR3 DNA sequence: TGTGCCAGCAGCTTAGACCCAGGGGGCGAGCCCCAGCATTTT. It translates to CASSLDPGGEPQHF.